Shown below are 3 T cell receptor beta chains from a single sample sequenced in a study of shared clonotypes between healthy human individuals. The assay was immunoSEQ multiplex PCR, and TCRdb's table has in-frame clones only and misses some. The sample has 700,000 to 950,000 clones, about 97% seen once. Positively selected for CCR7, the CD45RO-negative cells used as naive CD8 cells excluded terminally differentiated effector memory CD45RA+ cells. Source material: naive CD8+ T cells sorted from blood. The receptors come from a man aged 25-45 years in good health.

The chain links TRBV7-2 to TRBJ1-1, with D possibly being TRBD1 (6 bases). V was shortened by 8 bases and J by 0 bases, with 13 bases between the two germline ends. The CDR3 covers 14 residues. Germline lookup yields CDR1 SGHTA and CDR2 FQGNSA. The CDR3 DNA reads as TGTGCCAGCGTCGGGACATTCATGAACACTGAAGCTTTCTTT. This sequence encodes CASVGTFMNTEAFF.

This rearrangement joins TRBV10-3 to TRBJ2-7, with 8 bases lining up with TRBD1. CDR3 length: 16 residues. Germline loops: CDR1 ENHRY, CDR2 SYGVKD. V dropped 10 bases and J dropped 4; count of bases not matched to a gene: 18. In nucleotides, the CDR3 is TGTGCCACTTCCACTATTGACAGGGGAAAACTATACGAGCAGTACTTC. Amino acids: CATSTIDRGKLYEQYF.

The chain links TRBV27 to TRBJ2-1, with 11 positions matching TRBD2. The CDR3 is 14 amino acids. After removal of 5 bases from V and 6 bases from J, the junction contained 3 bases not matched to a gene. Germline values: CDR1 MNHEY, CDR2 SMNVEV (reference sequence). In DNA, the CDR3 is TGTGCCAGCAGTACTAGCGGGAGCCCCAATGAGCAGTTCTTC. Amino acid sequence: CASSTSGSPNEQFF.